The rows below give T cell receptor beta chains drawn from one sample of a study of blood T cell repertoires in COVID-19. Some clones are missing from TCRdb's copy, which holds only in-frame ones; the method was immunoSEQ multiplex PCR. The sample lists about 210,000 clones; 70% to 90% were seen once. Sequencing used PBMCs or T cells enriched from blood (not recorded which). The receptors were gathered from a woman under 40 who had been exposed to COVID-19. The CDR3 runs from the conserved cysteine through the conserved F or W. D genes are given only for firm matches. Clone size, where shown, is once, few, many, or a class for clones that have expanded.

D gene	V gene	J gene	clone size	CDR3 DNA	CDR3 protein
TRBD2	TRBV4-1	TRBJ2-7	NA	TGCGCCAGCAGCCAAGAAGGGACTAGCCTATCATACGAGCAGTACTTC	CASSQEGTSLSYEQYF
NA	TRBV2	TRBJ2-4	NA	TGTGCCAGCAGTGGGGGGACCGGGGGTTGGGGAGACATTCAGTACTTC	CASSGGTGGWGDIQYF
TRBD1	TRBV27	TRBJ1-5	NA	TGTGCCAGCAGCCCGGACAGGGGCAATCAGCCCCAGCATTTT	CASSPDRGNQPQHF
TRBD2	TRBV9	TRBJ2-3	NA	TGTGCCAGCAGCGTAGGTAGCGGGGGGGCCCATGGTTTCCCTACGCAGTATTTT	CASSVGSGGAHGFPTQYF
TRBD1	TRBV19	TRBJ2-7	NA	TGTGCCAGTAGTATATATCCCAACCGACAGGGCCGGGAGCAGTACTTC	CASSIYPNRQGREQYF
TRBD1	TRBV27	TRBJ1-1	NA	TGTGCCAGCAGCGTGAACAGGGGGGTGGCGGCTGAAGCTTTCTTT	CASSVNRGVAAEAFF
NA	TRBV30	TRBJ1-1	few	TGTGCCTGGAGTGTAAATGAAGGGGCCCACACTGAAGCTTTCTTT	CAWSVNEGAHTEAFF
NA	TRBV19	TRBJ1-6	NA	TGTGCCAGTACCCCGGACAGCTATAATTCACCCCTCCACTTT	CASTPDSYNSPLHF
NA	TRBV6-5	TRBJ2-1	NA	TGTGCCAGCAGCGCGCAGGGTAATTCGCTTGAGCAGTTCTTC	CASSAQGNSLEQFF
TRBD1	TRBV23-1	TRBJ2-5	NA	TGCGCCAGCAGTCAATCGAGCCTACCGGGACAGCAAAAAGAGACCCAGTACTTC	CASSQSSLPGQQKETQYF
TRBD1	TRBV6-5	TRBJ1-3	NA	TGTGCCAGCAGTTCGCCGGGACAGAGTGGAAACACCATATATTTT	CASSSPGQSGNTIYF
NA	TRBV6-1	TRBJ1-5	NA	TGTGCCAGCAGTGAACTCAGGGAATATAGCAATCAGCCCCAGCATTTT	CASSELREYSNQPQHF
NA	TRBV6-5	TRBJ1-2	NA	TGTGCCAGCAGTTACTCGAGGACAGAGAACTATGGCTACACCTTC	CASSYSRTENYGYTF
NA	TRBV5-1	TRBJ2-5	NA	TGCGCCAGCAGCTTGTCCCGTTACCAAGAGACCCAGTACTTC	CASSLSRYQETQYF
TRBD2	TRBV19	TRBJ2-3	NA	TGTGCCAGTAGTACACGGGGACTAGCACTGTTGGTCACAGATACGCAGTATTTT	CASSTRGLALLVTDTQYF
NA	TRBV7-2	TRBJ1-1	NA	TGTGCCAGCAGCTTAGGTTTTCCAGGCATGAACACTGAAGCTTTCTTT	CASSLGFPGMNTEAFF
NA	TRBV27	TRBJ1-6	NA	TGTGCCAGCAGTTTTGCAGGTTATAATTCACCCCTCCACTTT	CASSFAGYNSPLHF
TRBD1	TRBV2	TRBJ1-5	NA	TGTGCCAGCAGGGGGGACAGGGGAAGATATCAGCCCCAGCATTTT	CASRGDRGRYQPQHF
NA	TRBV10-2	TRBJ2-1	NA	TGCGCCAGTCAACGCGGGGCCTCCTACAATGAGCAGTTCTTC	CASQRGASYNEQFF
NA	TRBV30	TRBJ1-4	NA	TGTGCCTGGAGTGTGCAGGCGTTTGGAGGTCTTAGCAATGAAAAACTGTTTTTT	CAWSVQAFGGLSNEKLFF
NA	TRBV6-2/TRBV6-3	TRBJ2-7	NA	TGTGCCAGCAGTTACGGCCACGAGCAGTACTTC	CASSYGHEQYF
NA	TRBV7-2	TRBJ1-3	NA	TGTGCCAGCAGCTTAGGACGACAGGCTTACGGAAACACCATATATTTT	CASSLGRQAYGNTIYF
NA	TRBV6-5	TRBJ1-2	NA	TGTGCCAGCAGTTACAGCGGACGTAACTATGGCTACACCTTC	CASSYSGRNYGYTF
NA	TRBV5-1	TRBJ2-2	NA	TGCGCCAGCAGCAGAGGACAGGGAGGGACCGGGGAGCTGTTTTTT	CASSRGQGGTGELFF
NA	TRBV5-1	TRBJ2-6	NA	TGCGCCAGCAGCTTGGCAGGGGCTGGGGCCAACGTCCTGACTTTC	CASSLAGAGANVLTF
NA	TRBV6-2/TRBV6-3	TRBJ2-7	NA	TGTGCCAGCAGCCCGGGACTCCTGAAGGGATACGAGCAGTACTTC	CASSPGLLKGYEQYF
TRBD1	TRBV24-1	TRBJ2-7	NA	TGTGCCACCAGTGACCGGACAGGGAGCTACGAGCAGTACTTC	CATSDRTGSYEQYF
NA	TRBV6-5	TRBJ1-2	NA	TGTGCCAGCAGTTTGGTCACAGGCTCTAACTGGGGCTACACCTTC	CASSLVTGSNWGYTF
TRBD1	TRBV2	TRBJ1-3	NA	TGTGCCAGCGTTCTACAGGGGGCGCGAGGAAACACCATATATTTT	CASVLQGARGNTIYF
NA	TRBV6-5	TRBJ2-2	NA	TGTGCCAGCCAGAGGACGGGGATCGGGGAGCTGTTTTTT	CASQRTGIGELFF
TRBD2	TRBV9	TRBJ2-7	NA	TGTGCCAGCAGCGTAGAAGGTCGGGGGGACTACTACGAGCAGTACTTC	CASSVEGRGDYYEQYF
NA	TRBV2	TRBJ2-2	NA	TGTGCCAGCAGCCACAGGGTTGCCACCGGGGAGCTGTTTTTT	CASSHRVATGELFF
TRBD1	TRBV19	TRBJ1-5	once	TGTGCCAGTAGTATAGCGACAGGGGCGCATAGCAATCAGCCCCAGCATTTT	CASSIATGAHSNQPQHF
TRBD1	TRBV5-1	TRBJ1-6	NA	TGCGCCAGCAGCTCCCCCCCGGGACAGCCTAATTCACCCCTCCACTTT	CASSSPPGQPNSPLHF
TRBD1	TRBV9	TRBJ1-2	NA	TGTGCCAGCAGCGTTGCGGACAGGGGGAGCAATGGCTACACCTTC	CASSVADRGSNGYTF
NA	TRBV5-1	TRBJ1-1	NA	TGCGCCAGCAGCTTGGACGTACGGGGGTCGACTGAAGCTTTCTTT	CASSLDVRGSTEAFF
TRBD2	TRBV3-1/TRBV3-2	TRBJ2-7	NA	TGTGCCACGACTAGCGGGGGGCGCGAGCAGTACTTC	CATTSGGREQYF
TRBD1	TRBV11-1	TRBJ1-1	NA	TGTGCCAGCAGCAATTTGGCCCGGACAGGGAACACTGAAGCTTTCTTT	CASSNLARTGNTEAFF
NA	TRBV7-9	TRBJ2-7	few	TGTGCCAGCAGCCCCGGCTCCTACGAGCAGTACTTC	CASSPGSYEQYF
NA	TRBV21-1	TRBJ2-1	NA	TGTGCCAGCAGCAAAGGGGGGTGTCGCATTGGAGGGGCCTCCTACAATGAGCAGTTCTTC	CASSKGGCRIGGASYNEQFF
NA	TRBV2	TRBJ2-2	NA	TGTGCCAGCAGTGTTCGAAACAGGATGAACACCGGGGAGCTGTTTTTT	CASSVRNRMNTGELFF